This T cell receptor beta chain appears in the sequencing data of a study of CD8 T cells in ankylosing spondylitis. Study outcomes and limitations: Ankylosing spondylitis blood appeared to be characterized by a TCR beta motif of eight highly homologous variants.

As the method for making TCR beta libraries, quantitative 5'-RACE with molecular barcodes was used. TCRdb reprocessed the 5' RACE reads via MiXCR and lists one record per CDR3 protein. The profile shows over 100,000 distinct CDR3 sequences, roughly 10% of them singletons. V lost 3 bases to trimming and J lost 1 base, with 15 bases between them. This CDR3 is 16 amino acids long. From germline, CDR1 is SGDLS and CDR2 YYNGEE. This clonotype appeared many times. Its specificity is unknown. The sequencing sample was made of blood, either unsorted or a sorted T cell fraction (not recorded which). The clonotype comes from a female donor with ankylosing spondylitis or in good health (not recorded which). The genes are TRBV9 and TRBJ2-3, with no clear D. CDR3 loop: CASSAGEGWRTDTQYF. CDR3 sequence (DNA): TGTGCCAGCAGCGCCGGAGAAGGGTGGCGCACAGATACGCAGTATTTT. Together with reference TRBV9 and TRBJ2-3, the CDR3 gives the full variable domain: DSGVTQTPKHLITATGQRVTLRCSPRSGDLSVYWYQQSLDQGLQFLIQYYNGEERAKGNILERFSAQQFPDLHSELNLSSLELGDSALYFCASSAGEGWRTDTQYFGPGTRLTVL.